This record concerns one T cell receptor (beta chain) sequence. This sample was included in a study of blood T cell repertoires in COVID-19. Some clones are missing from TCRdb's copy, which holds only in-frame ones; the method was immunoSEQ multiplex PCR. Found here are 470,000 or so clones, around 88% of them singletons; the top ten hold around 4.5%. Germline CDR1 and CDR2: SNHLY and FYNNEI. CDR3 length equals 11 residues. V lost 6 bases and J lost 8, with 8 bases in between. The TCR sequence derives from a young woman with acute or convalescent COVID-19. Source material: peripheral blood. V usage is TRBV2 and J usage is TRBJ2-1, with D tentatively TRBD1 (6 bases). The CDR3 DNA sequence: TGTGCCAGCAGAGGGGGTGATGAGCAGTTCTTC. This gives the protein CASRGGDEQFF.